This passage covers 5 T cell receptor beta chains from one sample sequenced in a study of blood T cell repertoires in COVID-19 (dated by TCRdb to 2019 to 2021). Library preparation was by the immunoSEQ multiplex PCR assay. The source is immuneACCESS, and TCRdb retained only in-frame sequences with V and J called. Part of the clones is not carried over; for the studies checked, unresolved V genes explain less than half of this, and the remainder is unexplained. Present in this sample are around 280,000 clones, around 86% of which were seen just once. The ten largest account for 2% to 2.5% of the sample. The sample taken for sequencing was peripheral blood. The receptors were gathered from a woman in her 30s who had recovered from COVID-19.

This chain connects TRBV2 to TRBJ2-1, with a tentative D call TRBD2 (7 bases). The germline V gene encodes CDR1 SNHLY and CDR2 FYNNEI. Trimming took 5 bases from V and 2 from J, leaving 10 bases between them. CDR3 length equals 14 residues. CDR3 sequence (DNA): TGTGCCAGCAGTCCGGGGGGCCCCTACAATGAGCAGTTCTTC. Its protein product is CASSPGGPYNEQFF.

This clone turned up a few times. V usage is TRBV3-1 (or the pseudogene TRBV3-2) and J usage is TRBJ2-1; 12 bases fit TRBD2. Unmatched junction bases numbered 10, after V lost 1 base and J lost 3 bases. Germline V gene lookup returns CDR1 LGHDT and CDR2 YNNKEL (reference sequence). The length of the CDR3 is 19 residues. For the CDR3, the DNA is TGTGCCAGCAGCCAAGTTTCTGCTAGCGGGGGGGAAGTCTACAATGAGCAGTTCTTC. It specifies CASSQVSASGGEVYNEQFF.

V and J are TRBV12-3 or TRBV12-4 and TRBJ2-5; maybe TRBD1 (5 bases). Trimming removed 3 bases from V and 5 bases from J, with 10 bases in between. The CDR3 spans 13 residues. The CDR3, as DNA: TGTGCCAGCAGTTTTTGGGGCGCCGAGACCCAGTACTTC. This encodes CASSFWGAETQYF.

The chain employs TRBV6-2 or TRBV6-3 and TRBJ2-1, with 7 bases aligning to TRBD2. After removal of 5 bases from V and 1 base from J, the junction contained 8 bases not matched to a gene. Germline assignment: CDR1 MNHEY and CDR2 SVGEGT. The CDR3 loop spans 16 amino acids. CDR3 sequence reads: CASSTARGFSYNEQFF. Written as DNA, the CDR3 is TGTGCCAGCAGTACCGCGCGGGGGTTTTCCTACAATGAGCAGTTCTTC.

V usage is TRBV30 and J usage is TRBJ1-4; unclear D gene. Trimming removed 0 bases at V and 11 bases at J, with 7 bases between. Germline V gene data show CDR1 as GTSNPN and CDR2 as SVGIG (reference sequence). This CDR3 contains 11 residues. CDR3 residues: CAWSVLGKLFF. In DNA form, the CDR3 reads TGTGCCTGGAGTGTACTCGGGAAACTGTTTTTT.